Presented here are 26 T cell receptor beta chains from one specimen sequenced in a study of tumor-infiltrating lymphocytes in primary liver carcinoma. Both blood RNA, taken from unsorted whole blood, and germline DNA were extracted. Using a constant-region primer together with ProtoScript II reverse transcriptase, TCR beta cDNA was made from roughly 520 ng of total RNA. What produced the TCR beta libraries was three nested multiplex PCR rounds using slightly modified ARM-PCR. Investigators reported that the first two PCR rounds, at 10 to 11 cycles each, used TRBV1-TRBV30 forward primers with a C-beta reverse primer. TCRdb reprocessed the multiplex PCR reads with MiXCR, giving one entry per CDR3 protein. The top ten hold over 15% of the sample, which has a few hundred thousand distinct CDR3 sequences, roughly 60% seen once. Sequencing was carried out using peripheral blood. These receptors all come from a woman under 40 with primary liver carcinoma and hepatitis B virus infection.

As regards this clonotype: The junction shows a germline mismatch at one end, possibly a read error. J is TRBJ2-7 and V is TRBV11-2; 10 positions match TRBD2. Germline values: CDR1 SGHAT, CDR2 FQNNGV. This CDR3 comprises 15 residues. Here the CDR3 DNA reads TGTGTCAGCAGCCGCACCGGGACTAGCGAATACGAGCAGTGCTTC. Translating gives CVSSRTGTSEYEQCF.

This clonotype has a single count. The rearrangement joins TRBV28 to TRBJ1-1; TRBD1 agrees at 7 bases. Losses at the gene ends were 5 bases for V and 8 bases for J; bases not matched to a gene: 8. The CDR3 consists of 13 residues. Germline loops: CDR1 MDHEN, CDR2 SYDVKM. The CDR3: CASSRQGVEEAFF. The CDR3 DNA follows: TGTGCCAGCAGTCGTCAGGGGGTGGAAGAAGCTTTCTTT.

The gene calls are TRBV6-1 and TRBJ2-3; 8 nucleotides match TRBD2. From germline, CDR1 is MNHNS and CDR2 SASEGT. This CDR3 spans 13 amino acids. V dropped 7 bases and J dropped 6; count of bases not matched to a gene: 6. CDR3 in DNA: TGTGCCAGCAACGGCGGGAGGACTGATACGCAGTATTTT. Translation gives CASNGGRTDTQYF.

The sample holds a few counts of this clonotype. V and J are TRBV7-9 and TRBJ1-2, with no clear D. This CDR3 comprises 13 residues. CDR1 SEHNR and CDR2 FQNEAQ come from the germline V gene (reference sequence). V lost 5 bases and J lost 2, with 9 bases in between. CDR3 bases: TGTGCCAGCAGCCTAGTCCTCAACTATGGCTACACCTTC. This translates into CASSLVLNYGYTF.

The chain links TRBV12-3 or TRBV12-4 to TRBJ2-7; perhaps TRBD1 as D (5 bases). V lost 0 bases to trimming and J lost 7 bases, with 13 bases between them. The CDR3 runs to 14 residues. The CDR3 DNA sequence: TGTGCCAGCAGTTTAGCGGTCAGGGTAGGGGAGCAGTACTTC. It specifies CASSLAVRVGEQYF.

V is TRBV4-1 and J is TRBJ2-5; D uncertain. This CDR3 has 16 amino acids. CDR1 is MGHRA, CDR2 YSYEKL, per germline. V lost 4 bases, J lost 1 base, and 16 bases lay in between. The CDR3 DNA is TGCGCCAGCAGCCCCCGTGTCGCTAGGGTCCAAGAGACCCAGTACTTC. This codes for CASSPRVARVQETQYF.

This clonotype was observed once. Just one base apart from a much larger clone, this may be a read error. The chain has TRBV10-2 and TRBJ2-2; TRBD1 is a possible D gene (6 bases). The germline V and J ends were trimmed by 3 bases and 13 bases, with 21 bases remaining between them. Per germline, CDR1 WSHSY and CDR2 SAAADI. The CDR3 spans 15 residues. The CDR3 nucleotides are TGCGCCAGCAGTGATTGGCAGGGGCTGCTTAGGGGGCTGTTTTTT. Residues: CASSDWQGLLRGLFF.

J is TRBJ2-7 and V is TRBV28, with D hard to call. This CDR3 has 11 amino acids. Trimming took 3 bases from V and 4 from J, leaving 4 bases between them. Germline V lookup: CDR1 MDHEN, CDR2 SYDVKM. CDR3 amino acids: CASSFQYEQYF. The CDR3 coding sequence is TGTGCCAGCAGTTTTCAGTACGAGCAGTACTTC.

The V gene is TRBV14, the J gene TRBJ2-1; D is uncertain. V was cut by 4 bases and J by 10 bases, with 14 bases left in between. Looked up from germline, CDR1 is SGHDN and CDR2 is FVKESK. This CDR3 is built from 13 residues. CDR3 sequence reads: CASSLFSSYEQFF. In DNA form, the CDR3 reads TGTGCCAGCAGCCTGTTTTCATCCTACGAGCAGTTCTTC. The variable domain in full, with the rest retrieved from reference TRBV14 and TRBJ2-1, is EAGVTQFPSHSVIEKGQTVTLRCDPISGHDNLYWYRRVMGKEIKFLLHFVKESKQDESGMPNNRFLAERTGGTYSTLKVQPAELEDSGVYFCASSLFSSYEQFFGPGTRLTVL.

This clonotype came up a few times. The V and J genes are TRBV12-3 or TRBV12-4 and TRBJ2-7; weak D call: TRBD1 (6 bases). CDR3 size: 17 residues. V lost 7 bases, J lost 3 bases, and 25 bases lay in between. The CDR3 nucleotides read TGTGCCAGCACCGCTAGGGTGGGGGCTACCGACATCTACGAGCAGTACTTC. Encoded protein: CASTARVGATDIYEQYF.

This clonotype was recorded once. This may come from a read error, since a much larger clone is one base off. The chain couples TRBV29-1 to TRBJ2-1; 12 bases agree with TRBD2. This CDR3 region has 16 residues. Germline V gene data show CDR1 as SQVTM and CDR2 as ANQGSEA. The CDR3 DNA is TGCAGCGTTGGTCTAGCGGGAGGGAGGGGGTACAATGAGCAGCTCTTC. It codes for CSVGLAGGRGYNEQLF.

This clonotype was observed many times. J is TRBJ2-7 and V is TRBV6-6; D may be TRBD2 (6 bases). The CDR3 loop spans 14 amino acids. Germline CDR1 and CDR2: MNHNY and SVGAGI (reference sequence). Trimming took off 6 bases at V and 1 base at J, with 13 bases between the two ends. CDR3 sequence: CASRSRESSYEQYF. The CDR3 DNA reads TGTGCCAGCAGATCGCGGGAATCGTCCTACGAGCAGTACTTC.

The sample holds a few counts of this clonotype. CDR3 sequence: CAISPSKETQYF. The CDR3 DNA reads as TGTGCCATATCACCAAGCAAAGAGACCCAGTACTTC. The V and J genes are TRBV10-3 and TRBJ2-5, with D hard to call. In germline, CDR1 is ENHRY, CDR2 SYGVKD. V was clipped by 9 bases and J by 3 bases, with 11 bases between them. This CDR3 spans 12 amino acids.

As concerns this clonotype: The conserved final phenylalanine or tryptophan is absent from the CDR3, which likely points to a read error. CDR3 coding DNA: TGCAGCGTGACACAGGGACGAAACACCATATATCTT. Protein: CSVTQGRNTIYL. The V gene is TRBV29-1, the J gene TRBJ1-3, with D maybe TRBD1 (6 bases). The CDR3 has 12 amino acids. Germline values: CDR1 SQVTM, CDR2 ANQGSEA. V shed 6 bases and J shed 5 bases, with 11 bases lying between them.

In its sample, this clonotype was seen a few times. The V gene is TRBV5-6, the J gene TRBJ1-1, with D possibly being TRBD1 (5 bases). This CDR3 region has 15 residues. The germline V gene encodes CDR1 SGHDT and CDR2 YYEEEE. Between the trimmed V and J ends, which lost 2 bases and 10 bases, there was a span of 21 bases. The CDR3 reads CASSLGVQGAIRAFF. DNA for the CDR3: TGTGCCAGCAGCTTAGGGGTCCAAGGGGCGATTCGAGCTTTCTTT.

Comments on this clonotype: The conserved phenylalanine or tryptophan normally closing the CDR3 is absent here, so this likely arose from a read error. The V call is TRBV11-2, the J call TRBJ2-1; TRBD2 matches at 10 bases. The CDR3 totals 15 residues. Germline loops: CDR1 SGHAT, CDR2 FQNNGV. The CDR3 is CASSPGLADYDEQFL. DNA of the CDR3: TGTGCCAGCAGCCCCGGACTAGCGGACTACGATGAGCAGTTCTTG.

This clonotype was seen a few times. The junction departs from the called germline gene at one end, perhaps through a read error. The genes are TRBV12-3 or TRBV12-4 and TRBJ1-1; TRBD1 aligns across 7 bases. The CDR3 is made up of 13 amino acids. CDR3 DNA: TGTGCCAACAGTTCCGGACAGGTCTCTGAGGCTTTCTTT. Its protein product is CANSSGQVSEAFF.

This clonotype was seen ten or more times. The gene calls are TRBV6-6 and TRBJ2-7, with D tentatively TRBD1 (6 bases). V dropped 7 bases and J dropped 4 bases, with 17 bases sitting between them. The germline gives CDR1 MNHNY, CDR2 SVGAGI (reference sequence). This CDR3 contains 14 residues. The CDR3 DNA reads TGTGCCAGCACCCCGCCGGGACACCGGTACGAGCAGTACTTC. As protein: CASTPPGHRYEQYF.

In the case of this clonotype: The junction differs from germline at one of its ends, possibly a read error. V and J are TRBV5-5 and TRBJ1-1; D is unclear. This CDR3 is 13 amino acids long. CDR1 is SGHKS, CDR2 YYEKEE, per germline (reference sequence). The CDR3 DNA reads as TGTGTCAGCAGACTCGACTTGAACACTGAGGCTTTCTTT. Its translation is CVSRLDLNTEAFF.

This chain links TRBV7-8 with TRBJ2-7; 9 bases align to TRBD1. CDR1 is SGHVS and CDR2 is FQNEAQ in the germline V gene. The CDR3 is 14 amino acids. The V and J ends lost 5 bases and 7 bases, in that order; junction bases with no gene match: 9. The CDR3 reads CASSIPGTGYEQYF. The CDR3 region has the DNA TGTGCCAGCAGCATACCCGGGACAGGGTATGAGCAGTACTTC.

The DNA of the CDR3 is TGTGCCAGTAGCGCGGACACCGACGAGCAGTACTTC. It yields the protein CASSADTDEQYF. The chain combines TRBV7-9 with TRBJ2-7; D might be TRBD1 or TRBD2, each matching 5 bases. CDR3 length: 12 amino acids. CDR1 is SEHNR and CDR2 is FQNEAQ in the germline V gene (reference sequence). Deletions cut 9 bases from V and 5 bases from J, with 14 bases between.

This clonotype was found once. This could be a read error, since a much larger clone is one nucleotide away. This chain joins TRBV29-1 and TRBJ2-2; D may be TRBD1 (6 bases). The ends were cut back, 8 bases at V and 6 bases at J, with 10 bases in the middle. Germline V gives CDR1 SQVTM, CDR2 ANQGSEA. The CDR3 is 11 residues long. In DNA form, the CDR3 reads TGCAGCACCAGGGGCGCCGGGGAGCTGTTTTTT. Translating gives CSTRGAGELFF.

Remarks on this clonotype: This could be a read error, since a much larger clone is one nucleotide away. The V call is TRBV11-3, the J call TRBJ2-2; maybe TRBD2 (6 bases). The CDR3 totals 11 residues. Looked up from germline, CDR1 is SGHNT and CDR2 is YENEEA. CDR3 nucleotides: TGTGCCAGCAGCCGGATCGGGGGGCTGTTTTTT. Its protein is CASSRIGGLFF.

This sequence joins TRBV4-1 and TRBJ2-5; D not resolved. The CDR3 totals 13 residues. Germline CDR1 MGHRA, CDR2 YSYEKL. Trimming removed 6 bases from V and 5 bases from J, with 13 bases in between. The CDR3 here is CASRPGYQETQYF. CDR3 DNA sequence: TGCGCCAGCAGACCAGGATATCAGGAGACCCAGTACTTC.

This clonotype was detected many times. The V call is TRBV29-1, the J call TRBJ2-7, with D possibly TRBD2 on 6 matching bases. This CDR3 is 15 amino acids long. V dropped 0 bases and J dropped 0 bases, with 12 bases sitting between them. Germline values: CDR1 SQVTM, CDR2 ANQGSEA. The CDR3 region has the DNA TGCAGCGTTGAAGACCGGGGGTTAGCCTCCTACGAGCAGTACTTC. This codes for CSVEDRGLASYEQYF.

As to this clonotype: This clone may be a read error of a much larger clone one base away. This chain links TRBV6-2 or TRBV6-3 with TRBJ1-1; TRBD1 agrees at 7 bases. Germline-derived CDR1 and CDR2 are MNHEY and SVGEGT. This CDR3 region has 13 residues. Written as DNA, the CDR3 is TGTGCCAGCAGTTACCCTGGGACAGCTGAAGTTTTCTTT. Its translation is CASSYPGTAEVFF.